These T cell receptor beta chains were read from a single sample in a study of blood T cells in healthy people across ages. TCRdb re-derived calls from the 5' RACE reads in MiXCR, one entry per CDR3 protein. Among about a million distinct CDR3 sequences listed, roughly 48% were seen once. The sample consisted of blood. These TCRs come from a man in his thirties or forties in good health. The CDR3 runs from the conserved cysteine through the conserved F or W. Each record gives: clone size, J gene, V gene, D gene, CDR3 DNA, CDR3 protein. The D gene is left open where the match is weak. A clone size is listed for some rows: how often the clone was seen (once, few, many), or a class if it is expanded.

>.|TRBJ2-1|TRBV10-3|.
TGTGCCATCAGTGAGTCCCAGGGGGAGCAGTTCTTC
CAISESQGEQFF
>.|TRBJ2-3|TRBV7-2|.
TGTGCCAGCAGCTTAGAACCCGCTAGCACAGGTACGCAGTATTTT
CASSLEPASTGTQYF
>.|TRBJ2-7|TRBV28|.
TGTGCTAGCAGTCCCGGATCTCTAGGGTACGAGCAGTACTTC
CASSPGSLGYEQYF
>.|TRBJ2-7|TRBV6-6|.
TGTGCCAGCACCTGGGACGGACCCTACGAGCAGTACTTC
CASTWDGPYEQYF
>.|TRBJ2-1|TRBV2|TRBD2
TGTGCCAGCAGTGACTCCGCCTGGGCGGGGGCCTACAATGAGCAGTTCTTC
CASSDSAWAGAYNEQFF
>few|TRBJ2-3|TRBV6-1|.
TGTGCCAGCAGCCCCCTCATACAGGGTGGTGGGACAGATACGCAGTATTTT
CASSPLIQGGGTDTQYF
>once|TRBJ1-2|TRBV7-2|.
TGTGCCAGCAGCTCCGGGACCGGCCTAATTGGCTACACCTTC
CASSSGTGLIGYTF
>.|TRBJ1-6|TRBV2|.
TGTGCCTGCTGTGTGGAGGGAGGAAATTCACCCCTCCACTTT
CACCVEGGNSPLHF
>.|TRBJ1-6|TRBV3-1|TRBD1
TGTGCCAGCAGCCCGGACAGGAATTCACCCCTCCACTTT
CASSPDRNSPLHF
>once|TRBJ2-3|TRBV12-3/TRBV12-4|TRBD2
TGTGCCAGCGTCCCTACGGGGGGGCAAGATACGCAGTATTTT
CASVPTGGQDTQYF
>.|TRBJ2-7|TRBV6-1|.
TGTGCCAGCAGTGAAACGGCAGACGAGCAGTACTTC
CASSETADEQYF
>.|TRBJ1-6|TRBV10-3|.
TGTGCCATCAGTCCTAACGTGTTATCACCCCTCCACTTT
CAISPNVLSPLHF
>many|TRBJ2-3|TRBV29-1|TRBD2
TGCAGCGTTGCCGGGACTAGCGGCACAGATACGCAGTATTTT
CSVAGTSGTDTQYF
>.|TRBJ1-4|TRBV27|.
TGTGCCAGCAGTTTAGGCAGGGACGGAGAAAAACTGTTTTTT
CASSLGRDGEKLFF
>few|TRBJ1-4|TRBV5-1|.
TGCGCCAGCAGCCCTGGAGCGCTAATCGCAACTAATGAAAAACTGTTTTTT
CASSPGALIATNEKLFF
>.|TRBJ2-5|TRBV9|.
TGTGCCAGCAGCGGAGGGGTAGGCAAGTCAGAGACCCAGTACTTC
CASSGGVGKSETQYF
>many|TRBJ2-6|TRBV6-5|.
TGTGCCAGCAGCACTCGGACAGATCGCCTGGGGGCCAACGTCCTGACTTTC
CASSTRTDRLGANVLTF
>.|TRBJ1-5|TRBV24-1|.
TGTGCCACCAGTGATTCCGACCAGGGAGGCAATCAGCCCCAGCATTTT
CATSDSDQGGNQPQHF
>.|TRBJ1-1|TRBV5-5|.
TGTGCCAGCCTGGGGCAGGGCGGCACTGAAGCTTTCTTT
CASLGQGGTEAFF
>.|TRBJ2-1|TRBV4-3|TRBD1
TGCGCCAGCAGCCAAGAAGCTGGGGCAGGGGGATACAATGAGCAGTTCTTC
CASSQEAGAGGYNEQFF
>.|TRBJ2-4|TRBV7-9|.
TGTGCCAGCAGCTCGGCTTCGACCAAAAACATTCAGTACTTC
CASSSASTKNIQYF
>few|TRBJ2-7|TRBV20-1|.
TGCAGTGCAAAGACCGGACCCCACTCCTACGAGCAGTACTTC
CSAKTGPHSYEQYF
>.|TRBJ2-7|TRBV7-2|.
TGTGCCAGCAGCTTGATCGCGGCAGAGCAGTACTTC
CASSLIAAEQYF
>.|TRBJ2-1|TRBV6-2/TRBV6-3|TRBD2
TGTGCCAGCAGTTACTCTCCCCGAAGGACTAGGTACGATGAGCAGTTCTTC
CASSYSPRRTRYDEQFF
>.|TRBJ2-7|TRBV7-2|TRBD1
TGTGCCAGCAGCTTTTTTCCCGGGACAGGGTACGAGCAGTACTTC
CASSFFPGTGYEQYF